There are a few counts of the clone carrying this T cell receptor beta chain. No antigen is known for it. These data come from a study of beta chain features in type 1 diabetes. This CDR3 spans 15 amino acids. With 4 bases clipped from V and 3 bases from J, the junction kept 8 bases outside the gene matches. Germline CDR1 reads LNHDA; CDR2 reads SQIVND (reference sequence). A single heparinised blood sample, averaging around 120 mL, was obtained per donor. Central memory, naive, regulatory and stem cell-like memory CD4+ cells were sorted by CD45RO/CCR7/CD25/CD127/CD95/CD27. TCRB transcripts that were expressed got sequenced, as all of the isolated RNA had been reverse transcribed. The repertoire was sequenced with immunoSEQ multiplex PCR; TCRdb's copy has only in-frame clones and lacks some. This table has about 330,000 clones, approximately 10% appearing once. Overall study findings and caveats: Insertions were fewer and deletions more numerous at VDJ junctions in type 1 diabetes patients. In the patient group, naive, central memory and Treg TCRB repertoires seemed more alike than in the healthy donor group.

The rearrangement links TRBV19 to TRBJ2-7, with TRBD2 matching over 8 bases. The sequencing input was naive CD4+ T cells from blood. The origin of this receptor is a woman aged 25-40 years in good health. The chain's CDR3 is CASSRSAGADYEQYF. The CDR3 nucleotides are TGTGCCAGTAGTAGATCAGCGGGGGCTGACTACGAGCAGTACTTC. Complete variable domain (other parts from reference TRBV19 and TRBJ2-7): DGGITQSPKYLFRKEGQNVTLSCEQNLNHDAMYWYRQDPGQGLRLIYYSQIVNDFQKGDIAEGYSVSREKKESFPLTVTSAQKNPTAFYLCASSRSAGADYEQYFGPGTRLTVT.